This T cell receptor beta chain emerged from a study of long-term antiretroviral therapy in people with HIV. Samples were assayed with immunoSEQ v3.0 at survey level. Sequencing aimed to cover about 40,000-55,000 T-cell genomes per sample. TCRdb's table, derived via immunoSEQ multiplex PCR, lists solely in-frame clones and lacks some. Of approximately 22,000 clones in the sample, roughly 84% were seen once. CDR1 and CDR2 from the germline V gene are SGHRS and YFSETQ. This CDR3 has 15 residues. V was shortened by 0 bases and J by 8 bases, with 15 bases between the two germline ends. The source material was unsorted PBMCs, sampled 1.3 years after starting antiretroviral therapy. The TCR comes from a man aged 55 to 70 with HIV. The chain recombines TRBV5-1 with TRBJ2-1; perhaps TRBD2 as D (6 bases). Written as DNA, the CDR3 is TGCGCCAGCAGCTTGGCCAATAGCGGTTACGATGAGCAGTTCTTC. Protein product: CASSLANSGYDEQFF.